Listed below are T cell receptor beta chains from one sample, sequenced in a study of OX40 agonist ivuxolimab in advanced cancers. TCRdb keeps only in-frame clones here, not all; method: immunoSEQ multiplex PCR. Seen here are about 82,000 clones, around 88% observed once, and the top ten hold about 0.78%. This material consisted of CD4+ or CD8+ T cells sorted from blood, taken in a trial of the OX40 agonist ivuxolimab. The receptors derive from an adult with an advanced solid tumor such as melanoma, head and neck, liver or kidney cancer. Each CDR3 is given with its conserved first and last residue. The D gene is left open where the match is weak. A clone size is listed for some rows: how often the clone was seen (once, few, many), or a class if it is expanded.

.	TRBV25-1	.	TRBJ2-7	TGTGCCAGCAGTCTTAGCTCCTACGAGCAGTACTTC	CASSLSSYEQYF
.	TRBV6-5	.	TRBJ1-1	TGTGCCAGCAGGTACACAAGGAACACTGAAGCTTTCTTT	CASRYTRNTEAFF
TRBD2	TRBV5-1	.	TRBJ2-5	TGCGCCAGCAGCTTGTTGGGACTAGCGGGAGGGAGGGAGACCCAGTACTTC	CASSLLGLAGGRETQYF
.	TRBV27	.	TRBJ1-1	TGTGCCAGCAGTTTTGTTGGAAGGTCCACTGAAGCTTTCTTT	CASSFVGRSTEAFF
.	TRBV7-7	.	TRBJ1-5	TGTGCTAGCAGCTTAGAGCCGGGGCAGCCCCAGCATTTT	CASSLEPGQPQHF
TRBD1	TRBV5-6	.	TRBJ2-7	TGTGCCAGCAGCACCCCGGGACAGGGGCCTTACGAGCAGTACTTC	CASSTPGQGPYEQYF
.	TRBV13	.	TRBJ1-5	TGTGCCAGCAGCTTCAGGGGCGGCAGACAGCCCCAGCATTTT	CASSFRGGRQPQHF
TRBD1	TRBV19	.	TRBJ2-5	TGTGCCAGTAGTACTGGACAGGGGCCCATAATCCAGTACTTC	CASSTGQGPIIQYF
TRBD1	TRBV19	.	TRBJ1-1	TGTGCCAGTACCCCAGGGGGTAACACTGAAGCTTTCTTT	CASTPGGNTEAFF
TRBD1	TRBV6-5	.	TRBJ1-2	TGTGCCAGCACTAGAACAGGGGATGGCTATGGCTACACCTTC	CASTRTGDGYGYTF
.	TRBV6-6	.	TRBJ2-5	TGTGCCAGCTCCCAAGAGGAGACCCAGTACTTC	CASSQEETQYF
TRBD1	TRBV9	.	TRBJ2-1	TGTGCCAGCAGCGTCGACAGGGGGAATGAGCAGTTCTTC	CASSVDRGNEQFF
TRBD2	TRBV30	once	TRBJ2-3	TGTGCCTGGTCTGCGGGAGTGGCAGATACGCAGTATTTT	CAWSAGVADTQYF
.	TRBV18	.	TRBJ2-1	TGTGCCAGCTCCCCGCCTGGGGGTCGTGAGCAGTTCTTC	CASSPPGGREQFF
.	TRBV25-1	.	TRBJ1-4	TGTGCCAGCAGTGGGAACAGGGCTCGAAATGAAAAACTGTTTTTT	CASSGNRARNEKLFF
.	TRBV19	.	TRBJ2-7	TGTGCCAGTAGTATAAGTAGCGGAACCTACGAGCAGTACTTC	CASSISSGTYEQYF
TRBD2	TRBV11-2	.	TRBJ2-7	TGTGCCAGCAGTCCGACTAGCGGTTACGAGCAGTACTTC	CASSPTSGYEQYF
.	TRBV18	.	TRBJ2-1	TGTGCCAGCTCGCCCGGGCAAAACAATGAGCAGTTCTTC	CASSPGQNNEQFF
.	TRBV28	.	TRBJ1-1	TGTGCCAGCCGGGGCGGAACAAAGAACACTGAAGCTTTCTTT	CASRGGTKNTEAFF
TRBD2	TRBV7-3	.	TRBJ2-2	TGTGCCAGCAGCCGGGCTAGCGGGAATTTGCACGGGGAGCTGTTTTTT	CASSRASGNLHGELFF
TRBD2	TRBV9	.	TRBJ2-2	TGTGCCAGCAGCGTTTCTAGCGGGCCTGACACCGGGGAGCTGTTTTTT	CASSVSSGPDTGELFF
.	TRBV5-1	.	TRBJ2-1	TGCGCCAGCAGCTTGGACCATCCGGGCAATGAGCAGTTCTTC	CASSLDHPGNEQFF
.	TRBV4-1	.	TRBJ1-5	TGCGCCAGCAGCCCCGCCGGGACCCAGCCCCAGCATTTT	CASSPAGTQPQHF
TRBD2	TRBV7-9	few	TRBJ2-1	TGTGCCAGCAGCTCCCCCGCGGGAGGTACGGACAATGAGCAGTTCTTC	CASSSPAGGTDNEQFF
TRBD2	TRBV4-3	.	TRBJ2-1	TGCGCCAGCAGCCAAGATTATAACGAGGGGAGGGGTGAGCAGTTCTTC	CASSQDYNEGRGEQFF
TRBD1	TRBV6-5	.	TRBJ1-6	TGTGCCAGCGGGGGGACGGACAGGGATTCACCCCTCCACTTT	CASGGTDRDSPLHF
.	TRBV27	.	TRBJ2-3	TGTGCCAGCAGTTCCGGGAGCTCGGATACGCAGTATTTT	CASSSGSSDTQYF
.	TRBV5-5	.	TRBJ2-5	TGTGCCAGCAGCTTGGAACCTACTAGCTACCAAGAGACCCAGTACTTC	CASSLEPTSYQETQYF
.	TRBV30	.	TRBJ2-1	TGTGCCTGGAGTCTCGGGACTGCCTACAATGAGCAGTTCTTC	CAWSLGTAYNEQFF
TRBD1	TRBV29-1	few	TRBJ2-5	TGCAGCGTTGATAAACAGGGGGGCAAGACCCAGTACTTC	CSVDKQGGKTQYF
TRBD1	TRBV28	.	TRBJ1-2	TGTGCCAGCAGTCCCGGGACAGAAATATGGGGCTACACCTTC	CASSPGTEIWGYTF
.	TRBV2	.	TRBJ1-1	TGTGCCAGCAGTCCGACCTTGGGACGGGTAAACACTGAAGCTTTCTTT	CASSPTLGRVNTEAFF
TRBD1	TRBV29-1	.	TRBJ1-4	TGCAGCGTTGCTTGCCCCCCCAGGGGGCTGTTGGTAAAACTGTTTTTT	CSVACPPRGLLVKLFF
.	TRBV7-3	.	TRBJ2-5	TGTGCCAGCAGCTTCGGTAGACGAGAGACCCAGTACTTC	CASSFGRRETQYF
.	TRBV11-2	.	TRBJ1-1	TGTGCCAGCAGCGCCGGGACACTGAACACTGAAGCTTTCTTT	CASSAGTLNTEAFF
.	TRBV4-1	.	TRBJ1-5	TGCGCCAGCAGCCAGCTAGGCGGTCAGCCCCAGCATTTT	CASSQLGGQPQHF
TRBD1	TRBV9	.	TRBJ1-2	TGTGCCAGCAGCGTAGTGGGGGACAGGGGGTCACATGGCTACACCTTC	CASSVVGDRGSHGYTF
TRBD2	TRBV5-8	.	TRBJ2-1	TGTGCCAGCAGCTTGGCCTACGGGCTAGCGGGAGTACGCTACAATGAGCAGTTCTTC	CASSLAYGLAGVRYNEQFF
.	TRBV5-1	.	TRBJ2-7	TGCGCCAGCAGCGCCTATCAGACAATGGGCGAGCAGTACTTC	CASSAYQTMGEQYF
.	TRBV29-1	.	TRBJ2-2	TGCAGCACCCGGATGGGGACCGGGGAGCTGTTTTTT	CSTRMGTGELFF
.	TRBV10-2	.	TRBJ2-3	TGCGCCTGCAGGCGAGCAGATACGCAGTATTTT	CACRRADTQYF
TRBD2	TRBV7-3	.	TRBJ2-1	TGTGCCAGCAGCTTATTGGGGGCGGGAGGGCCTCGGAATGAGCAGTTCTTC	CASSLLGAGGPRNEQFF
.	TRBV30	.	TRBJ2-3	TGTGCCTGGATGGGCCAGGCCACAGATACGCAGTATTTT	CAWMGQATDTQYF
TRBD2	TRBV6-6	.	TRBJ2-1	TGTGCCAGCAGTCCCCGGGGGGAGGGGTATGAGCAGTTCTTC	CASSPRGEGYEQFF
TRBD2	TRBV9	.	TRBJ2-3	TGTGCCAGCAGTTCTAGCGGCAGACTCACAGATACGCAGTATTTT	CASSSSGRLTDTQYF
TRBD2	TRBV7-2	.	TRBJ2-1	TGTGCCAGCAGCCGGCGCGGGGGGGAGGGCCGTAGGAGCAATGAGCAGTTCTTC	CASSRRGGEGRRSNEQFF
.	TRBV4-2	.	TRBJ1-1	TGTGCCAGCAGCCAAGTCATCGTTCAGAACACTGAAGCTTTCTTT	CASSQVIVQNTEAFF
.	TRBV2	.	TRBJ2-5	TGTGCCAGCATTTTTATAGCAGAGACCCAGTACTTC	CASIFIAETQYF
.	TRBV10-3	.	TRBJ2-2	TGTGCCATCAGTGAGTCGGCCGGGGAGCTGTTTTTT	CAISESAGELFF
.	TRBV19	medium-sized	TRBJ1-1	TGTGCCAGTAGTCCGATTGGACAGCTTAACACTGAAGCTTTCTTT	CASSPIGQLNTEAFF